This T cell receptor (beta chain) came from a study of T cell responses to AZD1222 COVID-19 vaccine. Findings of the study overall: Only five or six AZD1222 recipients were seropositive at baseline. Across the whole spike, CD4 TCRs peaked at regions 160-218 and 743-854.

A word on this clone: Its antigen is unknown. The junction departs from the called germline gene at one end, perhaps through a read error.

Sequencing used immunoSEQ multiplex PCR; TCRdb keeps in-frame clones, though not all of them. Among some 150,000 clones listed, approximately 90% were seen once. Sequencing was performed on peripheral blood, taken on day 0 of AZD1222 vaccination. The TCR originated in an adult in good health.

The CDR3 DNA reads as TGTGCCAGCAGTATCGAACAGGGGGCCTATGGCTACACCTTC. Its protein product is CASSIEQGAYGYTF. V usage is TRBV19 and J usage is TRBJ1-2; 9 bases are shared with TRBD1. Germline V gene data show CDR1 as LNHDA and CDR2 as SQIVND (reference sequence). The CDR3 totals 14 residues.